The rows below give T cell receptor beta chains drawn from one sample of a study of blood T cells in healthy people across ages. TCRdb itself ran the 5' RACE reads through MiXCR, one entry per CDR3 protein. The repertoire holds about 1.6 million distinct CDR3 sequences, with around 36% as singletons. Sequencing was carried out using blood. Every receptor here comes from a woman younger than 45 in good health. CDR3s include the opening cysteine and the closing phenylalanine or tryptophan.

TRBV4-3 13 CASSGTGWNEQFF
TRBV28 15 CASSSLGLGTDTQYF
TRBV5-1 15 CASSLGGNNNSPLHF
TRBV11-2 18 CASSLGPVGSGVEETQYF
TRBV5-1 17 CASSLGRRTEDNSPLHF
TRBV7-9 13 CASSLENQETQHF
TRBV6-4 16 CASSENRLPRYNEQFF
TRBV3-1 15 CASSQDEGLRDGYTF
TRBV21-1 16 CASRFPWSENRYEQYF
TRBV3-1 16 CASSQRASPGQDTQYF
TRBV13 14 CASSIRQGEETQYF
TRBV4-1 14 CASSHPVAMYEQYF
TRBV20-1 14 CSAPLGTNTDTQYF
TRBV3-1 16 CASSQRWGRVIYGYTF
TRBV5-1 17 CASSLGLAGTLYNEQFF
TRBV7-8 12 CASTPMNTEAFF
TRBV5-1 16 CASSLAVQRGQETQYF
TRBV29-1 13 CSVEEGADYGYTF
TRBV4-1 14 CASSQDRGTGELFF
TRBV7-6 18 CASSLADTGVPANEKLFF
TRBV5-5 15 CASSHNAASGNTIYF
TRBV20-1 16 CSARTSGKGKGGTQYF
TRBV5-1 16 CASSLPQGLLPDTQYF
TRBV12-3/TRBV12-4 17 CASSFKSGGLGANVLTF
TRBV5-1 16 CASSQGENKAKNIQYF
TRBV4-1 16 CASSLTSRRSTDTQYF
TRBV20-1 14 CSANYPSSTDTQYF
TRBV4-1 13 CASSHPGANGQFF
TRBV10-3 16 CAISEGTSLDTDTQYF
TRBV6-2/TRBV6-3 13 CASTIGGGETQYF
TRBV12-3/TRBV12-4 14 CASSSGTVAVEQYF
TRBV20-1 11 CSARDVSVYTF
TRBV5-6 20 CASSFSYPGLAENSYNEQFF
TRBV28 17 CASSPPGTSKGSDTQYF
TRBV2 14 CASSENGRADTQYF
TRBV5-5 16 CASSLVRTGGVGELFF
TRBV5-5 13 CASSFSMAYEQYF
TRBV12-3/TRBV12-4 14 CASSSGAHTDTQYF
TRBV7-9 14 CASSFGQVNNEQFF
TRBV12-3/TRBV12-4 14 CASMLGTVNTEAFF
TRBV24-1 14 CATSRSGGRDEQFF